This T cell receptor beta chain appears in the sequencing data of a study of shared clonotypes between healthy human individuals. The study's findings and limits: Clonotype sharing across four donors was observed for around 5% of naive CD4 clonotypes.

Trimming cost V 6 bases and J 8 bases; bases outside gene matches: 14. Germline V gene data show CDR1 as MNHEY and CDR2 as SVGAGI. CDR3 size: 15 residues. Clones were sequenced by immunoSEQ multiplex PCR, and TCRdb holds only the in-frame ones, with some missing. This sample carries about 2.4 million clones, more than 80% of them seen once, and the ten largest clones take 0.13% to 0.15%. In the case of this clone: The antigen is undetermined.

The sample comprised naive CD4+ T cells sorted from blood. Subset denoted: CD45RA+ positively selected. J is TRBJ2-7 and V is TRBV6-5, with 9 nucleotides matching TRBD2. This TCR was recovered from a man aged 18 to 30 in good health. In DNA, the CDR3 is TGTGCCAGCAGCCCCGCCGGCGGGAGGGCCTTCCAGCAGTACTTC. This gives the protein CASSPAGGRAFQQYF.